This passage covers 11 T cell receptor beta chains from one sample sequenced in a study of blood T cells in healthy people across ages. Using a J-beta primer mix together with a sample-barcoded 5' primer, a second PCR was run for about 6 to 11 cycles. TCRdb re-derived calls from the 5' RACE reads in MiXCR, one entry per CDR3 protein. The profile shows roughly 930,000 distinct CDR3 sequences, about 48% of them singletons. The material sequenced was blood. The receptors were sampled from a man aged 25-45 years in good health.

The gene calls are TRBV28 and TRBJ2-3, with 10 bases identical to TRBD2. Germline V gene data show CDR1 as MDHEN and CDR2 as SYDVKM. Germline trimming cut 5 bases from V and 6 bases from J; bases unmatched to any gene: 11. The CDR3 is made up of 16 amino acids. In nucleotides, the CDR3 is TGTGCCAGCAGTGCAGCTCTAGCGGGGGTAGCCGATACGCAGTATTTT. Translation gives CASSAALAGVADTQYF.

As DNA, the CDR3 is TGTGCCAGCAGTTACTCGCCAGGGGCCTACAATGAGCAGTTCTTC. Its translation is CASSYSPGAYNEQFF. J is TRBJ2-1 and V is TRBV6-5; D may be TRBD1 (6 bases). Germline V gene data show CDR1 as MNHEY and CDR2 as SVGAGI. The ends were cut back, 0 bases at V and 2 bases at J, with 8 bases in the middle. The CDR3 has 15 amino acids.

The chain uses TRBV6-5 and TRBJ2-5; TRBD2 matches 11 bases. The germline gives CDR1 MNHEY, CDR2 SVGAGI. J gave up 9 bases and V 0 bases, and 9 bases lay outside the gene matches. The CDR3 runs to 16 residues. DNA of the CDR3: TGTGCCAGCAGTTACTCGAAAGGACTAGCGGGCAGGGCCCAGTACTTC. It yields the protein CASSYSKGLAGRAQYF.

V usage is TRBV28 and J usage is TRBJ2-1; 9 bases align to TRBD2. CDR3 length equals 18 residues. V was pared by 2 bases and J by 1 base, with 9 bases of the junction left unmatched. CDR1 MDHEN and CDR2 SYDVKM come from the germline V gene. CDR3 residues: CASSLGGGTSRSYNEQFF. Written as DNA, the CDR3 is TGTGCCAGCAGTTTAGGCGGGGGGACTAGCCGGTCCTACAATGAGCAGTTCTTC.

The genes are TRBV27 and TRBJ2-7, with D maybe TRBD2 (6 bases). Germline lookup yields CDR1 MNHEY and CDR2 SMNVEV (reference sequence). The CDR3 sequence is 14 residues long. Deletions cut 1 base from V and 0 bases from J, with 7 bases between. Here the CDR3 reads CASSLWEDSYEQYF. In DNA, the CDR3 is TGTGCCAGCAGTTTATGGGAGGACTCCTACGAGCAGTACTTC.

This clonotype was seen ten or more times. The V call is TRBV5-1, the J call TRBJ2-1; no definite D call. V lost 0 bases to trimming and J lost 5 bases, with 12 bases between them. The CDR3 is 15 amino acids. CDR1 and CDR2 from the germline V gene are SGHRS and YFSETQ. This CDR3 is CASSLDYLWDNEQFF. Here the CDR3 DNA reads TGCGCCAGCAGCTTGGACTACTTATGGGACAATGAGCAGTTCTTC.

This chain connects TRBV29-1 to TRBJ2-7; D gene uncertain. Germline-derived CDR1 and CDR2 are SQVTM and ANQGSEA. Deletions cut 4 bases from V and 6 bases from J, with 10 bases between. This CDR3 region has 11 residues. The CDR3 is CSVAYISEQYF. CDR3 bases: TGCAGCGTTGCTTATATTAGCGAGCAGTACTTC.

CDR3 bases: TGCAGTGCTCACCGAATCCTCGCCGACGCGGCGTACCAAGAGACCCAGTACTTC. As protein: CSAHRILADAAYQETQYF. The V and J genes are TRBV20-1 and TRBJ2-5; D is unresolved. This CDR3 is 18 amino acids long. Per the germline V gene, CDR1 is DFQATT and CDR2 is SNEGSKA (reference sequence). V lost 5 bases, J lost 0 bases, and 25 bases lay in between.

Worth noting for this clonotype: At one end, the junction sequence differs from germline, possibly due to a read error. This chain connects TRBV12-3 or TRBV12-4 to TRBJ1-2; D uncertain. This CDR3 spans 14 amino acids. CDR3 region: CASSVAGRYYGYTF. The CDR3 DNA reads as TGTGCCAGCAGTGTAGCAGGCAGGTACTATGGCTACACCTTC.

Concerning this clonotype: One end of the junction is discordant with germline, which a read error may explain. The gene calls are TRBV7-2 and TRBJ1-1; D not resolved. The germline V gene encodes CDR1 SGHTA and CDR2 FQGNSA. The CDR3 is 13 amino acids. Written as DNA, the CDR3 is TGTGCCAGCAGTTTGTTGGGCAGGACTGAACCTTTCTTT. Protein product: CASSLLGRTEPFF.

In its sample, this clonotype was seen once. The chain carries TRBV7-3 and TRBJ2-1; tentatively, D is TRBD1 or TRBD2 (6 bases each). V lost 3 bases and J lost 9, with 18 bases in between. This CDR3 is 15 amino acids long. Germline V gene sequence: CDR1 SGHTA, CDR2 FQGTGA. This CDR3 is CASSFRDSKGGEQFF. CDR3 DNA sequence: TGTGCCAGCAGCTTCCGGGACTCCAAAGGGGGTGAGCAGTTCTTC.